The 30 T cell receptor beta chains below all came from one sample that was sequenced in a study of T cell responses to AZD1222 COVID-19 vaccine. Data came from immunoSEQ multiplex PCR; TCRdb stores just in-frame clones and leaves some out. Among 100,000 to 150,000 clones listed, around 90% were seen once. The source was peripheral blood, collected 28 days after the second AZD1222 dose. These receptor sequences come from an adult who received the AZD1222 COVID-19 vaccine.

V gene TRBV19 combines with J gene TRBJ1-1, with a possible D match to TRBD1 (5 bases). The CDR3 sequence is 14 residues long. Per germline, CDR1 LNHDA and CDR2 SQIVND (reference sequence). Trimming left V 3 bases short and J 4 bases short, with 12 bases between. Written as DNA, the CDR3 is TGTGCCAGTAGTATCAGTGGTAGGGGCACTGAAGCTTTCTTT. It translates to CASSISGRGTEAFF.

This chain links TRBV7-6 with TRBJ2-1; 7 nucleotides align to TRBD2. The CDR3 runs to 16 residues. The germline V gene encodes CDR1 SGHVS and CDR2 FNYEAQ. V lost 5 bases, J lost 5 bases, and 12 bases stayed unmatched. This CDR3 is CASSPVGRARHNEQFF. The CDR3 coding sequence is TGTGCCAGCAGCCCCGTGGGGAGGGCTAGGCACAATGAGCAGTTCTTC. Complete variable domain (other parts from reference TRBV7-6 and TRBJ2-1): GAGVSQSPRYKVTKRGQDVALRCDPISGHVSLYWYRQALGQGPEFLTYFNYEAQQDKSGLPNDRFSAERPEGSISTLTIQRTEQRDSAMYRCASSPVGRARHNEQFFGPGTRLTVL.

This chain connects TRBV6-5 to TRBJ2-6; unclear D gene. The CDR3 is made up of 13 amino acids. V was clipped by 8 bases and J by 4 bases, with 9 bases between them. The germline gives CDR1 MNHEY, CDR2 SVGAGI. For the CDR3, the DNA is TGTGCCAGCCGATCCCCGGGGGCCAACGTCCTGACTTTC. Its translation: CASRSPGANVLTF.

The chain has TRBV11-3 and TRBJ2-1; 8 bases match TRBD1. The junction had 6 bases not matched to a gene; V was cut back by 1 base and J by 7 bases. Germline V gene sequence: CDR1 SGHNT, CDR2 YENEEA. The CDR3 runs 15 residues. The CDR3 bases are TGTGCCAGCAGCTTAGCGCCGGGACAGGCGAATGAGCAGTTCTTC. Encoded protein: CASSLAPGQANEQFF.

V and J are TRBV6-6 and TRBJ2-7; TRBD1 might be the D (6 bases). Trimming shortened V by 5 bases and J by 5 bases, and 19 bases separated the two germline ends. Germline CDR1 MNHNY, CDR2 SVGAGI (reference sequence). The CDR3 contains 15 residues. The CDR3, as DNA: TGTGCCAGCAGTCCAGACAGGCCGAGTTTGCACGAGCAGTACTTC. It is translated as CASSPDRPSLHEQYF.

This chain links TRBV6-6 with TRBJ2-3; 12 bases align to TRBD1. There are 14 residues in the CDR3. Per the germline V gene, CDR1 is MNHNY and CDR2 is SVGAGI (reference sequence). J lost 5 bases, V lost 6 bases, and 3 bases had no gene match. CDR3 bases: TGTGCCAGCAGGGGACAGGGGGCGCGAGATACGCAGTATTTT. Its protein is CASRGQGARDTQYF.

This chain joins TRBV29-1 and TRBJ1-2; TRBD1 aligns across 7 bases. There are 12 residues in the CDR3. J was trimmed by 7 bases and V by 2 bases; bases with no gene match: 4. From germline, CDR1 is SQVTM and CDR2 ANQGSEA. This CDR3 is CSVERGRGGYTF. The CDR3 nucleotides are TGCAGCGTTGAAAGGGGGCGCGGTGGCTACACCTTC.

The chain has TRBV9 and TRBJ1-1; D not resolved. The CDR3 is 13 amino acids. Trimming removed 6 bases from V and 1 base from J, with 10 bases in between. Germline CDR1 SGDLS, CDR2 YYNGEE. The CDR3 bases are TGTGCCAGCAACTCACCTGAGAACACTGAAGCTTTCTTT. It translates to CASNSPENTEAFF.

This rearrangement joins TRBV3-1 (or the pseudogene TRBV3-2) to TRBJ2-3; 10 bases fit TRBD2. Trimming removed 0 bases from V and 0 bases from J; junction bases left unmatched: 6. The CDR3 is 18 amino acids. Looked up from germline, CDR1 is LGHDT and CDR2 is YNNKEL (reference sequence). CDR3 bases: TGTGCCAGCAGCCAAGATCTAGCGGGAGATTTAAGCACAGATACGCAGTATTTT. Its translation is CASSQDLAGDLSTDTQYF.

The chain uses TRBV5-6 and TRBJ1-4; TRBD1 might be the D (5 bases). The germline V and J ends were trimmed by 1 base and 7 bases, with 11 bases remaining between them. Germline V gives CDR1 SGHDT, CDR2 YYEEEE. The CDR3 covers 14 residues. The CDR3 DNA sequence: TGTGCCAGCAGCTTGAGGCAGGGAACTGAAAAACTGTTTTTT. This translates into CASSLRQGTEKLFF.

The CDR3 DNA reads TGTGCCACCAGTGATCCCAGTGGGGGGCAAGAAGCTTTCTTT. It yields the protein CATSDPSGGQEAFF. This rearrangement joins TRBV24-1 to TRBJ1-1; D may be TRBD1 (6 bases). Germline-derived CDR1 and CDR2 are KGHDR and SFDVKD. V was cut by 3 bases and J by 8 bases, with 15 bases left in between. The CDR3 extends over 14 amino acids.

The chain uses TRBV6-5 and TRBJ1-4; a possible D gene is TRBD1 (5 bases). There are 14 residues in the CDR3. The V end was cut by 2 bases, the J end by 5 bases, with 9 bases between. The germline gives CDR1 MNHEY, CDR2 SVGAGI. CDR3 coding DNA: TGTGCCAGCAGTTACAGACAGCTCAATGAAAAACTGTTTTTT. Translation: CASSYRQLNEKLFF.

The chain is built from TRBV19 and TRBJ2-2; the D call may be TRBD1 or TRBD2 (5 bases each). Trimming stripped 6 bases from V and 6 bases from J, with 14 bases between. The CDR3 covers 14 residues. Germline loops: CDR1 LNHDA, CDR2 SQIVND (reference sequence). CDR3 loop: CASSRGGGSGELFF. For the CDR3, the DNA is TGTGCCAGTAGCCGTGGGGGTGGGTCCGGGGAGCTGTTTTTT. The complete variable domain, with remaining parts taken from reference TRBV19 and TRBJ2-2, reads DGGITQSPKYLFRKEGQNVTLSCEQNLNHDAMYWYRQDPGQGLRLIYYSQIVNDFQKGDIAEGYSVSREKKESFPLTVTSAQKNPTAFYLCASSRGGGSGELFFGEGSRLTVL.

In this sample, this clone turned up once. J is TRBJ2-2 and V is TRBV5-5; D may be TRBD1 (6 bases). The V gene lost 2 bases and the J gene lost 1 base, with 12 bases spanning the gap. The length of the CDR3 is 16 residues. CDR1 and CDR2 (germline): SGHKS, YYEKEE (reference sequence). DNA for the CDR3: TGTGCCAGCAGCTTCTCACAGGGTTGGAACACCGGGGAGCTGTTTTTT. Protein sequence: CASSFSQGWNTGELFF.

The genes are TRBV12-3 or TRBV12-4 and TRBJ2-3, with D uncertain. The CDR3 extends over 13 amino acids. V was trimmed by 1 base and J by 9 bases, leaving 11 bases between them. In DNA, the CDR3 is TGTGCCAGCAGTTTAGGGTTAACCGCAACGCAGTATTTT. Protein product: CASSLGLTATQYF.

V and J are TRBV5-1 and TRBJ2-3; TRBD2 might be the D (6 bases). The V end lost 4 bases, the J end lost 2 bases, and 11 bases lay between the germline ends. This CDR3 has 14 amino acids. Per the germline V gene, CDR1 is SGHRS and CDR2 is YFSETQ. CDR3 nucleotide sequence: TGCGCCAGCAGCACCGGGACTGACACAGATACGCAGTATTTT. Translation gives CASSTGTDTDTQYF. The full variable domain, with the rest looked up from reference TRBV5-1 and TRBJ2-3, is KAGVTQTPRYLIKTRGQQVTLSCSPISGHRSVSWYQQTPGQGLQFLFEYFSETQRNKGNFPGRFSGRQFSNSRSEMNVSTLELGDSALYLCASSTGTDTDTQYFGPGTRLTVL.

This chain uses TRBV27 with TRBJ1-3; a possible D gene is TRBD1 (6 bases). Trimming left V 2 bases short and J 2 bases short, with 10 bases between. CDR1 and CDR2 from the germline V gene are MNHEY and SMNVEV (reference sequence). The CDR3 runs 15 residues. In DNA form, the CDR3 reads TGTGCCAGCAGTTTAACAGGGAGCGCTGGAAACACCATATATTTT. Protein product: CASSLTGSAGNTIYF.

The chain recombines TRBV5-4 with TRBJ2-1, with TRBD2 identical over 10 bases. The CDR3 has 15 amino acids. The V and J ends lost 5 bases and 6 bases, in that order; junction bases with no gene match: 8. Germline V gene sequence: CDR1 SGHNT, CDR2 YYREEE (reference sequence). Here the CDR3 DNA reads TGTGCCAGCAGACCCGGGCTAGCGGGAGCCAATGAGCAGTTCTTC. Protein product: CASRPGLAGANEQFF.

The DNA for the CDR3 is TGTGCCAGCAGTTTACACAGGTACACTGAAGCTTTCTTT. Its protein is CASSLHRYTEAFF. The gene calls are TRBV27 and TRBJ1-1, with D possibly being TRBD1 (5 bases). Germline CDR1 and CDR2: MNHEY and SMNVEV (reference sequence). The CDR3 loop spans 13 amino acids. V shed 2 bases and J shed 3 bases, with 7 bases lying between them.

The chain is built from TRBV18 and TRBJ2-7; 10 positions match TRBD1. Germline CDR1 and CDR2: KGHSH and LQKENI. With 3 bases clipped from V and 3 bases from J, the junction kept 5 bases outside the gene matches. The CDR3 has 15 amino acids. This CDR3 is CASSPPGQGRYEQYF. CDR3 DNA sequence: TGTGCCAGCTCACCGCCGGGACAGGGGCGCTACGAGCAGTACTTC.

This chain connects TRBV7-5 to TRBJ2-7; the table assigns TRBD1, which was not confirmed against the DNA. TRBV7-5 is recorded as a pseudogene. CDR3 length: 14 amino acids. CDR3 nucleotide sequence: TGTGCCAGAAGCGACCGGGACAGGTCATACGAGCAGTACTTC. It yields the protein CARSDRDRSYEQYF.

The genes are TRBV9 and TRBJ2-3, with D perhaps matching TRBD2 (6 bases). The germline V gene encodes CDR1 SGDLS and CDR2 YYNGEE. The CDR3 has 11 residues. Trimming cost V 7 bases and J 4 bases, with 7 bases left between them. Written as DNA, the CDR3 is TGTGCCAGCGGGACTTCAGATACGCAGTATTTT. Translated: CASGTSDTQYF.

The gene calls are TRBV10-2 and TRBJ2-7; D could derive from TRBD1 or TRBD2 (5 bases each). Germline V gene sequence: CDR1 WSHSY, CDR2 SAAADI. V lost 3 bases, J lost 3 bases, and 12 bases lay in between. The CDR3 sequence is 14 residues long. The CDR3 is CASSETGLSYEQYF. CDR3 bases: TGCGCCAGCAGTGAAACAGGACTGAGCTACGAGCAGTACTTC.

The V and J genes are TRBV20-1 and TRBJ2-5; D remains unclear. CDR3 length: 14 residues. Germline values: CDR1 DFQATT, CDR2 SNEGSKA (reference sequence). Trimming left V 3 bases short and J 4 bases short, with 15 bases between. The CDR3 loop is CSASLWEMRETQYF. The CDR3 nucleotides are TGCAGTGCTAGTCTGTGGGAAATGAGAGAGACCCAGTACTTC.

This chain joins TRBV9 and TRBJ2-5, with no clear D. Trimming took off 4 bases at V and 0 bases at J, with 7 bases between the two ends. The CDR3 sequence is 13 residues long. Per the germline V gene, CDR1 is SGDLS and CDR2 is YYNGEE. DNA of the CDR3: TGTGCCAGCAGCAACCGGTACCAAGAGACCCAGTACTTC. Translating it yields CASSNRYQETQYF.

The CDR3 DNA is TGTGCCAGCAGTTACAGCGGGAGTCGGGTCGGGGAGCTGTTTTTT. This encodes CASSYSGSRVGELFF. The V call is TRBV6-5, the J call TRBJ2-2; TRBD2 aligns across 8 bases. Germline V gives CDR1 MNHEY, CDR2 SVGAGI. The ends lost 2 bases at V and 7 bases at J; junction bases unmatched: 6. The CDR3 spans 15 residues.

The rearrangement links TRBV7-9 to TRBJ1-1; no clear D gene. Trimming left V 3 bases short and J 7 bases short, with 18 bases between. CDR3 length equals 15 residues. Germline CDR1 and CDR2: SEHNR and FQNEAQ (reference sequence). This CDR3 is CASSFGATVGLEAFF. The DNA of the CDR3 is TGTGCCAGCAGCTTCGGCGCGACGGTCGGGCTTGAAGCTTTCTTT. Combining the CDR3 with reference TRBV7-9 and TRBJ1-1 gives the whole variable domain DTGVSQNPRHKITKRGQNVTFRCDPISEHNRLYWYRQTLGQGPEFLTYFQNEAQLEKSRLLSDRFSAERPKGSFSTLEIQRTEQGDSAMYLCASSFGATVGLEAFFGQGTRLTVV.

The chain carries TRBV11-3 and TRBJ2-3; D ambiguous. CDR1 and CDR2 from the germline V gene are SGHNT and YENEEA. Trimming stripped 5 bases from V and 2 bases from J, with 8 bases between. The CDR3 is 13 amino acids. CDR3 loop: CASSPFHTDTQYF. CDR3 nucleotides: TGTGCCAGCAGCCCGTTCCACACAGATACGCAGTATTTT.

The rearrangement links TRBV12-3 or TRBV12-4 to TRBJ2-7; D not resolved. This CDR3 has 13 residues. Trimming stripped 5 bases from V and 3 bases from J, with 11 bases between. CDR3 region: CASSRTPNYEQYF. Here the CDR3 DNA reads TGTGCCAGCAGTCGAACTCCGAACTACGAGCAGTACTTC.

This clone was counted once. The CDR3 sequence: CASSQIGTEAFF. For the CDR3, the DNA is TGTGCCAGCTCACAGATAGGCACTGAAGCTTTCTTT. J is TRBJ1-1 and V is TRBV18; the D is unclear. The CDR3 has 12 residues. CDR1 KGHSH and CDR2 LQKENI come from the germline V gene. The germline V and J ends were trimmed by 4 bases and 4 bases, with 7 bases remaining between them.